These 9 T cell receptor beta chains were all obtained from the same sample, sequenced in a study of blood T cell repertoires in COVID-19. Assay: immunoSEQ multiplex PCR; the TCRdb copy retains only in-frame clones and omits some. This table holds 300,000 to 450,000 clones, approximately 89% found once. Sample: peripheral blood. The receptors were gathered from a woman aged 60-70 years with COVID-19, enrolled during active disease.

The chain joins TRBV4-1 to TRBJ1-3; D remains unclear. Germline V gene sequence: CDR1 MGHRA, CDR2 YSYEKL. CDR3 length: 15 residues. The germline V and J ends were trimmed by 0 bases and 0 bases, with 6 bases remaining between them. Here the CDR3 DNA reads TGCGCCAGCAGCCAAGAGGGCAACTCTGGAAACACCATATATTTT. Translating it yields CASSQEGNSGNTIYF.

The genes are TRBV6-5 and TRBJ2-7; no clear D gene. CDR1 and CDR2 (germline): MNHEY, SVGAGI. Trimming shortened V by 4 bases and J by 5 bases, and 15 bases separated the two germline ends. CDR3 length equals 14 residues. CDR3 residues: CASSSSGYIHEQYF. The CDR3 bases are TGTGCCAGCAGTTCATCAGGCTATATCCACGAGCAGTACTTC.

This clone was counted a single time. V and J are TRBV18 and TRBJ2-7; maybe TRBD1 (6 bases). The CDR3 totals 14 residues. Trimming took 1 base from V and 1 from J, leaving 8 bases between them. Germline CDR1 KGHSH, CDR2 LQKENI. The CDR3 reads CASSPLTGSYEQYF. The DNA of the CDR3 is TGTGCCAGCTCACCACTAACAGGGTCCTACGAGCAGTACTTC. The variable domain in full, with the rest retrieved from reference TRBV18 and TRBJ2-7, is NAGVMQNPRHLVRRRGQEARLRCSPMKGHSHVYWYRQLPEEGLKFMVYLQKENIIDESGMPKERFSAEFPKEGPSILRIQQVVRGDSAAYFCASSPLTGSYEQYFGPGTRLTVT.

The DNA for the CDR3 is TGTGCCATCAGGGAGACCCTGGCCGGAAACACCATATATTTT. Its translation is CAIRETLAGNTIYF. This chain connects TRBV10-3 to TRBJ1-3; D uncertain. The CDR3 spans 14 residues. Looked up from germline, CDR1 is ENHRY and CDR2 is SYGVKD. Trimming took off 6 bases at V and 4 bases at J, with 13 bases between the two ends.

In its sample, this clone was seen once. The CDR3 DNA is TGTGCCAGCAGAACCGGGACAGGTGGAAACACCATATATTTT. Its protein product is CASRTGTGGNTIYF. This chain connects TRBV7-9 to TRBJ1-3, with 8 bases matching TRBD1. With 6 bases clipped from V and 3 bases from J, the junction kept 4 bases outside the gene matches. This CDR3 region has 14 residues. CDR1 SEHNR and CDR2 FQNEAQ come from the germline V gene (reference sequence). Together with reference TRBV7-9 and TRBJ1-3, the CDR3 gives the full variable domain: DTGVSQNPRHKITKRGQNVTFRCDPISEHNRLYWYRQTLGQGPEFLTYFQNEAQLEKSRLLSDRFSAERPKGSFSTLEIQRTEQGDSAMYLCASRTGTGGNTIYFGEGSWLTVV.

This clone has just one count. The V and J genes are TRBV27 and TRBJ2-2; the D is unclear. Germline V gene sequence: CDR1 MNHEY, CDR2 SMNVEV (reference sequence). V lost 2 bases and J lost 5, with 12 bases in between. This CDR3 spans 15 amino acids. The CDR3 protein is CASSLAPRNTGELFF. The CDR3 DNA reads TGTGCCAGCAGTTTAGCACCTAGAAATACCGGGGAGCTGTTTTTT.

A single count supports this clone. The CDR3 bases are TGTGCCAGCAGTTCGGTTCTCGCTTCACCCCTCCACTTT. Its translation is CASSSVLASPLHF. The V call is TRBV2, the J call TRBJ1-6; D unresolved. CDR3 length: 13 residues. V dropped 5 bases and J dropped 9 bases, with 11 bases sitting between them. Germline V CDR1 and CDR2: SNHLY, FYNNEI.

This chain uses TRBV7-9 with TRBJ1-1; the D is unclear. The length of the CDR3 is 14 residues. CDR1 is SEHNR, CDR2 FQNEAQ, per germline (reference sequence). Between the trimmed V and J ends, which lost 5 bases and 1 base, there was a span of 11 bases. CDR3 amino acids: CASSRRTANTEAFF. The DNA of the CDR3 is TGTGCCAGCAGCCGACGAACAGCGAACACTGAAGCTTTCTTT. Full variable domain (rest looked up from reference TRBV7-9 and TRBJ1-1): DTGVSQNPRHKITKRGQNVTFRCDPISEHNRLYWYRQTLGQGPEFLTYFQNEAQLEKSRLLSDRFSAERPKGSFSTLEIQRTEQGDSAMYLCASSRRTANTEAFFGQGTRLTVV.

The chain recombines TRBV27 with TRBJ1-6; a possible D gene is TRBD1 (5 bases). V dropped 3 bases and J dropped 6 bases, with 12 bases sitting between them. The CDR3 totals 15 residues. Germline assignment: CDR1 MNHEY and CDR2 SMNVEV (reference sequence). The CDR3 loop reads CASSLRQSSNSPLHF. As DNA, the CDR3 is TGTGCCAGCAGTTTGCGACAGTCTAGTAATTCACCCCTCCACTTT.